This is a list of T cell receptor beta chains from one sample in a study of long-term antiretroviral therapy in people with HIV. Here immunoSEQ multiplex PCR was the method, and the copy in TCRdb shows in-frame clones only, minus some. The sample has under 8,500 clones; approximately 71% are singletons. Sequenced here: unsorted PBMCs, sampled 0.2 years after starting antiretroviral therapy. These receptors were obtained from a man between 35 and 55 years old with HIV. Both conserved end residues are part of each CDR3. Clone size is not always given. Where it is, it says once, few, many or a class for expanded clones.

CASSPTGNTGELFF | TRBV9 | once | TRBJ2-2
CASSSLLGTDEQYF | TRBV11-3 | large | TRBJ2-7
CASSFGGQSSYNEQFF | TRBV5-4 | NA | TRBJ2-1
CASSREHSSTDTQYF | TRBV13 | NA | TRBJ2-3
CASSLAQGRVYGYTF | TRBV5-6 | NA | TRBJ1-2
CASGLGNSLTYEQFF | TRBV12-5 | NA | TRBJ2-1
CASSLVEDSRTGELFF | TRBV7-6 | NA | TRBJ2-2
CASSGGGGYYEQYF | TRBV9 | few | TRBJ2-7
CASTSRTSPYNEQFF | TRBV7-2 | once | TRBJ2-1
CASSLEGGTNEKLFF | TRBV5-4 | NA | TRBJ1-4
CASSEPGHNYGYTF | TRBV25-1 | once | TRBJ1-2
CASSVGQDPGSTNEKLFF | TRBV9 | NA | TRBJ1-4
CASSLEPAGGTGELFF | TRBV5-5 | NA | TRBJ2-2
CASSLGQGGAYEQYF | TRBV13 | NA | TRBJ2-7
CASSVGSGVQGAQYF | TRBV9 | NA | TRBJ2-5
CASSLTGVTGRDTEAFF | TRBV13 | NA | TRBJ1-1
CASSLGLAIYNEQFF | TRBV5-6 | NA | TRBJ2-1
CASAGGNIQYF | TRBV19 | NA | TRBJ2-4
CASSLGGGLANEQYF | TRBV5-1 | NA | TRBJ2-7
CASSQLGGTALNQYF | TRBV7-9 | NA | TRBJ2-5
CASKGQIINEKLFF | TRBV2 | NA | TRBJ1-4
CASSIDRGSQPQHF | TRBV19 | few | TRBJ1-5
CASIRDPVDEQFF | TRBV7-9 | NA | TRBJ2-1
CASSWSLTGKSVELLEQYF | TRBV5-1 | NA | TRBJ2-7
CASSRPNTYRPDWDTQYF | TRBV7-2 | NA | TRBJ2-3
CASRPPYTGGPEQFF | TRBV19 | NA | TRBJ2-1
CASSLEMGPQHF | TRBV5-6 | NA | TRBJ1-5
CAWGGQANTEAFF | TRBV30 | NA | TRBJ1-1
CASSQDARNQPQHF | TRBV4-1 | NA | TRBJ1-5
CASSLGTVFGIAYNEQFF | TRBV5-1 | once | TRBJ2-1
CASSFEDRGYTDTQYF | TRBV13 | NA | TRBJ2-3
CASSFASGVDTGELFF | TRBV5-1 | NA | TRBJ2-2
CASSPGPGGGEQYF | TRBV18 | NA | TRBJ2-7
CASSPRQPGDIQYF | TRBV10-1 | NA | TRBJ2-4
CASGPTGTSWRSYGYTF | TRBV16 | NA | TRBJ1-2
CASSVAPGGPYEQYF | TRBV9 | NA | TRBJ2-7
CASSLEIAGGRGNEQFF | TRBV5-1 | NA | TRBJ2-1
CASSSQTGINEKLFF | TRBV5-6 | NA | TRBJ1-4
CASSVGPTAPYGYTF | TRBV9 | NA | TRBJ1-2
CASSYSTGNTEAFF | TRBV6-6 | NA | TRBJ1-1
CASSGDSQETQYF | TRBV19 | NA | TRBJ2-5
CASSLLPNFGGGNTYEQYF | TRBV5-1 | NA | TRBJ2-7
CASSQTPNTEAFF | TRBV5-4 | NA | TRBJ1-1
CASDRDVSNQPQHF | TRBV19 | NA | TRBJ1-5